A single sample gave rise to the 31 T cell receptor beta chains below, sequenced in a study of immune evolution from preneoplasia to lung adenocarcinoma. Clones were sequenced by immunoSEQ multiplex PCR, and TCRdb holds only the in-frame ones, with some missing. This table holds 35,000 to 40,000 clones, roughly 74% found once. Sequenced input: FFPE invasive lung adenocarcinoma tissue. The source is a person aged 55 to 75 with lung adenocarcinoma.

This rearrangement joins TRBV7-9 to TRBJ2-1; TRBD2 aligns across 13 bases. J gave up 8 bases and V 5 bases, and 6 bases lay outside the gene matches. Germline values: CDR1 SEHNR, CDR2 FQNEAQ (reference sequence). The CDR3 is made up of 15 amino acids. The CDR3 sequence is CASSPGLAGYDEQFF. The CDR3 DNA sequence: TGTGCCAGCAGCCCGGGACTAGCGGGATACGATGAGCAGTTCTTC. Drawing the rest from reference TRBV7-9 and TRBJ2-1, the complete variable domain is DTGVSQNPRHKITKRGQNVTFRCDPISEHNRLYWYRQTLGQGPEFLTYFQNEAQLEKSRLLSDRFSAERPKGSFSTLEIQRTEQGDSAMYLCASSPGLAGYDEQFFGPGTRLTVL.

This sequence joins TRBV5-1 and TRBJ2-7; tentative D call: TRBD2 (5 bases). The CDR3 is 14 residues long. Germline lookup yields CDR1 SGHRS and CDR2 YFSETQ. The V end was cut by 0 bases, the J end by 5 bases, with 12 bases between. The CDR3 coding sequence is TGCGCCAGCAGCTTGGTAACGGGAAGCGACGAGCAGTACTTC. It yields the protein CASSLVTGSDEQYF.

The CDR3 DNA sequence: TGCGCCAGCAGTGCGGATAAAGAGACCCAGTACTTC. It translates to CASSADKETQYF. The V gene is TRBV10-2, the J gene TRBJ2-5; D ambiguous. Trimming pared 4 bases from V and 3 bases from J, leaving 6 bases between. The length of the CDR3 is 12 residues. Germline CDR1 reads WSHSY; CDR2 reads SAAADI.

The chain joins TRBV29-1 to TRBJ2-3, with 7 positions matching TRBD1. CDR3 length: 12 residues. Germline V gene data show CDR1 as SQVTM and CDR2 as ANQGSEA. The V gene end was trimmed by 6 bases and the J gene end by 3 bases; junction bases not matched to a gene: 3. CDR3 DNA: TGCAGCGTGGCGACAGGGACAGATACGCAGTATTTT. Residues: CSVATGTDTQYF.

The chain joins TRBV28 to TRBJ1-2, with a tentative D call TRBD1 (5 bases). In germline, CDR1 is MDHEN, CDR2 SYDVKM. This CDR3 region has 14 residues. V shed 7 bases and J shed 5 bases, with 17 bases lying between them. The CDR3 loop is CASTLGQERYGYTF. CDR3 in DNA: TGTGCCAGCACCCTGGGGCAGGAGAGATATGGCTACACCTTC.

The CDR3 bases are TGTGCCAGCAGCCAGGGACTAGCGGGAGTATTTAACACCGGGGAGCTGTTTTTT. It specifies CASSQGLAGVFNTGELFF. The chain has TRBV7-9 and TRBJ2-2; 14 nucleotides align to TRBD2. The ends lost 5 bases at V and 2 bases at J; junction bases unmatched: 7. Germline V CDR1 and CDR2: SEHNR, FQNEAQ (reference sequence). CDR3 length equals 18 residues.

Comment on this clone: It may be a read error: a sequence one base away is much more abundant. This chain joins TRBV2 and TRBJ1-5; D not certain. The CDR3 runs to 13 residues. V was shortened by 7 bases and J by 0 bases, with 7 bases between the two germline ends. The V gene's germline CDR1 is SNHLY and CDR2 FYNNEI. The CDR3 DNA is TGTGCCAGCATGGCGGATAGCAATCAGCCCCAGCATTTT. It is translated as CASMADSNQPQHF.

This clone was recorded many times. The chain recombines TRBV7-2 with TRBJ2-7; TRBD2 agrees at 7 bases. Unmatched junction bases numbered 6, after V lost 1 base and J lost 0 bases. CDR3 length: 16 residues. Germline V gives CDR1 SGHTA, CDR2 FQGNSA. CDR3 sequence (DNA): TGTGCCAGCAGCTTAGGGGGGGGTCGATCCTCCTACGAGCAGTACTTC. It is translated as CASSLGGGRSSYEQYF. The variable domain in full, completed from reference TRBV7-2 and TRBJ2-7, reads GAGVSQSPSNKVTEKGKDVELRCDPISGHTALYWYRQSLGQGLEFLIYFQGNSAPDKSGLPSDRFSAERTGGSVSTLTIQRTQQEDSAVYLCASSLGGGRSSYEQYFGPGTRLTVT.

This clone was recorded a few times. The chain couples TRBV7-2 to TRBJ2-7, with TRBD2 identical over 11 bases. This CDR3 comprises 16 residues. V was clipped by 1 base and J by 6 bases; unmatched bases: 8. Germline V gene sequence: CDR1 SGHTA, CDR2 FQGNSA. The CDR3 DNA reads as TGTGCCAGCAGCTTAGGAGTAGGTCTAGCGGGAGGCGAGCAGTACTTC. Protein: CASSLGVGLAGGEQYF. Drawing the rest from reference TRBV7-2 and TRBJ2-7, the complete variable domain is GAGVSQSPSNKVTEKGKDVELRCDPISGHTALYWYRQSLGQGLEFLIYFQGNSAPDKSGLPSDRFSAERTGGSVSTLTIQRTQQEDSAVYLCASSLGVGLAGGEQYFGPGTRLTVT.

This chain connects TRBV19 to TRBJ1-1, with 11 bases that match TRBD1. CDR3 size: 15 residues. Germline loops: CDR1 LNHDA, CDR2 SQIVND (reference sequence). The V gene end was trimmed by 3 bases and the J gene end by 6 bases; junction bases not matched to a gene: 6. In DNA form, the CDR3 reads TGTGCCAGTAGTATTAAAGGACAGGGGGCGGCTGAAGCTTTCTTT. This sequence encodes CASSIKGQGAAEAFF.

The gene calls are TRBV6-6 and TRBJ2-2, with 8 bases that match TRBD2. Germline values: CDR1 MNHNY, CDR2 SVGAGI (reference sequence). The CDR3 length is 13 residues. V dropped 8 bases and J dropped 7; count of bases not matched to a gene: 6. CDR3 residues: CASGTSGNGELFF. Here the CDR3 DNA reads TGTGCCAGCGGAACTAGCGGCAACGGGGAGCTGTTTTTT.

This clone has only one observation. The V call is TRBV28, the J call TRBJ2-5; D possibly corresponds to TRBD2 (6 bases). CDR1 is MDHEN, CDR2 SYDVKM, per germline. V was shortened by 5 bases and J by 4 bases, with 14 bases between the two germline ends. The CDR3 consists of 14 residues. CDR3 amino acids: CASSPGTSIETQYF. For the CDR3, the DNA is TGTGCCAGCAGTCCCGGGACTTCAATAGAGACCCAGTACTTC.

The CDR3 DNA reads TGTGCCAGCAGAACCGGGACAGAGACTAATGAAAAACTGTTTTTT. Its protein is CASRTGTETNEKLFF. V and J are TRBV28 and TRBJ1-4, with TRBD1 identical over 7 bases. Germline loops: CDR1 MDHEN, CDR2 SYDVKM. The CDR3 is made up of 15 amino acids. Trimming took 6 bases from V and 2 from J; bases not matched to a gene: 6.

The rearrangement uses TRBV7-9 and TRBJ2-7; 7 bases are a match to TRBD1. Germline CDR1 and CDR2: SEHNR and FQNEAQ (reference sequence). V was clipped by 4 bases and J by 3 bases; unmatched bases: 12. The CDR3 covers 16 residues. The CDR3 sequence: CASSSLLQGSYYEQYF. In nucleotides, the CDR3 is TGTGCCAGCAGCTCCCTCTTACAGGGGTCTTACTACGAGCAGTACTTC.

The chain uses TRBV7-9 and TRBJ2-5, with 7 bases lining up with TRBD1. The CDR3 sequence is 15 residues long. Germline values: CDR1 SEHNR, CDR2 FQNEAQ (reference sequence). V lost 3 bases and J lost 5; bases outside the gene matches: 9. This CDR3 reads CASSFAPRGLETQYF. The CDR3 nucleotides are TGTGCCAGCAGCTTTGCCCCGAGGGGGCTGGAGACCCAGTACTTC.

The V gene is TRBV7-2, the J gene TRBJ1-1; D remains unclear. Germline V lookup: CDR1 SGHTA, CDR2 FQGNSA. The CDR3 runs 13 residues. V dropped 3 bases and J dropped 1 base, with 6 bases sitting between them. Here the CDR3 DNA reads TGTGCCAGCAGCTTTCTGGCGAACACTGAAGCTTTCTTT. Encoded protein: CASSFLANTEAFF.

The chain's CDR3 is CASSPDRAYGYTF. In nucleotides, the CDR3 is TGTGCCAGCAGCCCGGACAGGGCTTATGGCTACACCTTC. This chain joins TRBV11-3 and TRBJ1-2, with 8 positions matching TRBD1. V was clipped by 5 bases and J by 5 bases; unmatched bases: 4. CDR3 length: 13 residues. CDR1 SGHNT and CDR2 YENEEA come from the germline V gene.

This clone was observed a few times. The chain has TRBV21-1 and TRBJ1-5; TRBD1 is the table's D call and was not checked against the DNA. TRBV21-1 is annotated as a pseudogene. This CDR3 is 12 amino acids long. CDR3 sequence: CASSYRAQPQHF. In DNA form, the CDR3 reads TGTGCCAGCAGTTACAGGGCTCAGCCCCAGCATTTT.

V and J are TRBV13 and TRBJ2-5, with D perhaps given as TRBD1 or TRBD2 (6 bases each). In germline, CDR1 is PRHDT, CDR2 FYEKMQ (reference sequence). Trimming stripped 5 bases from V and 3 bases from J, with 19 bases between. The CDR3 runs 16 residues. The chain's CDR3 is CASSPYPPGAKETQYF. The CDR3 region has the DNA TGTGCCAGCAGCCCCTACCCGCCGGGGGCCAAAGAGACCCAGTACTTC.

This clone was recorded a few times. The rearrangement links TRBV29-1 to TRBJ2-7; weak D call: TRBD2 (6 bases). Germline CDR1 reads SQVTM; CDR2 reads ANQGSEA. There are 13 residues in the CDR3. With 5 bases removed from V and 7 bases from J, the gap between germline ends came to 18 bases. The CDR3 nucleotides are TGCAGCGTTCAAGCGGGCAGGGTGAGGGAGCAGTACTTC. Its translation: CSVQAGRVREQYF.

The rearrangement links TRBV6-5 to TRBJ1-1; D gene ambiguous. CDR3 length: 14 residues. Germline assignment: CDR1 MNHEY and CDR2 SVGAGI. V lost 7 bases and J 7 bases, leaving 19 bases between the germline ends. The CDR3, as DNA: TGTGCCAGCAAGGGTAGGGAGTTTAAAAATGAAGCTTTCTTT. The encoded protein is CASKGREFKNEAFF.

V and J are TRBV27 and TRBJ2-7; D gene unclear. Germline V gene data show CDR1 as MNHEY and CDR2 as SMNVEV (reference sequence). Trimming cost V 6 bases and J 6 bases, with 24 bases left between them. This CDR3 is built from 16 residues. The CDR3 bases are TGTGCCAGCAGCGGAAACCCCGGGTACCCCCTTCGCGAGCAGTACTTC. Translated, it gives CASSGNPGYPLREQYF.

The chain uses TRBV10-3 and TRBJ2-7, with D possibly called TRBD1 or TRBD2 (7 bases each). Looked up from germline, CDR1 is ENHRY and CDR2 is SYGVKD. This CDR3 contains 14 residues. With 0 bases removed from V and 7 bases from J, the gap between germline ends came to 13 bases. This CDR3 is CAISESGGGREQYF. For the CDR3, the DNA is TGTGCCATCAGTGAGTCGGGAGGGGGCCGTGAGCAGTACTTC.

The V call is TRBV5-1, the J call TRBJ1-5; D gene ambiguous. Looked up from germline, CDR1 is SGHRS and CDR2 is YFSETQ. The germline V and J ends were trimmed by 0 bases and 0 bases, with 10 bases remaining between them. The CDR3 runs 16 residues. CDR3 sequence reads: CASSLEGLTSNQPQHF. In DNA form, the CDR3 reads TGCGCCAGCAGCTTGGAGGGTTTAACTAGCAATCAGCCCCAGCATTTT.

The chain carries TRBV6-6 and TRBJ2-5; D gene ambiguous. Germline CDR1 and CDR2: MNHNY and SVGAGI (reference sequence). Trimming stripped 6 bases from V and 5 bases from J, with 7 bases between. This CDR3 contains 11 residues. Written as DNA, the CDR3 is TGTGCCAGCAGCCCCGGTGAGACCCAGTACTTC. Encoded protein: CASSPGETQYF.

J is TRBJ1-3 and V is TRBV28; tentatively, D is TRBD1 (6 bases). This CDR3 has 11 amino acids. CDR1 is MDHEN, CDR2 SYDVKM, per germline. The V end lost 8 bases, the J end lost 8 bases, and 10 bases lay between the germline ends. CDR3 residues: CASWRGHTIYF. The CDR3 DNA reads as TGTGCCAGCTGGCGGGGGCACACCATATATTTT.

The table lists this clone with a count of one. The genes are TRBV7-2 and TRBJ1-5; D possibly corresponds to TRBD1 (6 bases). Germline V CDR1 and CDR2: SGHTA, FQGNSA. This CDR3 has 17 residues. Trimming removed 2 bases at V and 2 bases at J, with 16 bases between. CDR3 sequence (DNA): TGTGCCAGCAGCTTAACTACAGGGTTATTTCGCAATCAGCCCCAGCATTTT. This sequence encodes CASSLTTGLFRNQPQHF. Drawing the rest from reference TRBV7-2 and TRBJ1-5, the complete variable domain is GAGVSQSPSNKVTEKGKDVELRCDPISGHTALYWYRQSLGQGLEFLIYFQGNSAPDKSGLPSDRFSAERTGGSVSTLTIQRTQQEDSAVYLCASSLTTGLFRNQPQHFGDGTRLSIL.

The gene calls are TRBV5-1 and TRBJ1-2; 7 positions agree with TRBD1. CDR3 length: 15 amino acids. CDR1 and CDR2 from the germline V gene are SGHRS and YFSETQ. Trimming removed 3 bases from V and 4 bases from J; junction bases left unmatched: 9. CDR3 nucleotides: TGCGCCAGCAGCTCCACAGGGGCCCCAGCCTATGGCTACACCTTC. Its translation is CASSSTGAPAYGYTF.

The chain couples TRBV9 to TRBJ2-1; 8 nucleotides agree with TRBD1. Germline values: CDR1 SGDLS, CDR2 YYNGEE. CDR3 size: 13 residues. Unmatched junction bases numbered 9, after V lost 1 base and J lost 15 bases. The CDR3 DNA reads as TGTGCCAGCAGCGTAACGGAGAGAGGACAGGGGTTCTTC. Translating it yields CASSVTERGQGFF.

The rearrangement uses TRBV4-1 and TRBJ1-1; no clear D. Germline CDR1 MGHRA, CDR2 YSYEKL. The CDR3 runs to 17 residues. Trimming left V 2 bases short and J 1 base short, with 17 bases between. Written as DNA, the CDR3 is TGCGCCAGCAGCCAACACCCTAGCCTTAGTCAGAACACTGAAGCTTTCTTT. Its protein product is CASSQHPSLSQNTEAFF.

This chain links TRBV19 with TRBJ2-7, with TRBD1 matching over 9 bases. Losses at the gene ends were 2 bases for V and 4 bases for J; bases not matched to a gene: 3. Germline V gene sequence: CDR1 LNHDA, CDR2 SQIVND (reference sequence). This CDR3 is built from 14 residues. The CDR3 spells CASSITGGWYEQYF. CDR3 in DNA: TGTGCCAGTAGTATAACAGGGGGCTGGTACGAGCAGTACTTC.